This TCR beta chain was identified in a study of blood T cell repertoires in COVID-19. Across the whole study: From the United States, Italy and Spain came samples of acute and convalescent COVID-19. Sources were T cells, B-cell-depleted T cells, or PBMCs; the material itself was cDNA or gDNA.

In its sample, this clone was seen a few times. Libraries were prepared by immunoSEQ multiplex PCR; TCRdb keeps only in-frame clonotypes and omits some of them. The data show 120,000 or so clones, with over 75% seen just once and more than 15% held by the top ten. Germline CDR1 and CDR2: SGHDT and YYEEEE. J gave up 7 bases and V 4 bases, and 8 bases lay outside the gene matches. The CDR3 extends over 16 amino acids. This TCR derives from a man aged 55 to 69 with active or convalescent COVID-19. The sequenced material came from peripheral blood. The chain uses TRBV5-6 and TRBJ2-3; TRBD2 aligns across 14 bases. Written as DNA, the CDR3 is TGTGCCAGCAGCCCGGGACTAGCGGGAGCGGAATATACGCAGTATTTT. Its protein product is CASSPGLAGAEYTQYF.